This T cell receptor beta chain comes out of a study of identical twins (dated by TCRdb to about 2016). Background on the whole study: To test whether fetal clonotypes persist, this study deep-sequenced TCR alpha and beta repertoires from monozygotic twins, from unrelated adults of various ages, and from cord blood. Replicate twin experiments were performed at different times using different library preparation protocols to rule out contamination. Broad study findings and their caveats: Conclusions relied on cross-sectional statistical analysis, since the same donors could not be followed over many years. Fewer insertions were carried by abundant cord blood beta clonotypes, a similar but weaker trend appeared in young adult naive repertoires, and no such trend appeared in memory repertoires. The excess sharing between twins in beta out-of-frame sequences was weaker because fewer shared sequences reduced the signal-to-noise ratio. Out-of-frame TCR alpha sharing in monozygotic twins was systematically underestimated by recombination models, whereas sharing between unrelated individuals was in agreement with the recombination models. Compared with coincidental sharing between unrelated individuals, an excess of low generation-probability sequences was observed among out-of-frame TCR alpha sequences shared between twins. Zero-insertion analyses could be partly confounded by invariant T cells such as MAIT and iNKT, though diverse VJ usage argued against such confounding for most clonotypes.

According to the germline V gene, CDR1 reads SGHRS and CDR2 reads YFSETQ. Spanning cysteine to phenylalanine, the CDR3 consists of 14 amino acids. The read is trimmed to its CDR3 DNA, 42 bases read in frame from base 1. Deletion took 6 bases off V and 0 bases off J, with a span of 9 bases between the germline ends. Every donor was a healthy Caucasian. Three pairs of female monozygotic twins, all aged 18 to 29 years, were included in the twin cohort. Positive isolation kits from Invitrogen were used to isolate the CD4+ and CD8+ T cell populations. Ten or more counts support this clonotype. Its antigen has not been determined. The input lacks base qualities; no much larger clone sits a single base away. The method behind the library was 5' RACE. TCRdb shows the sequencer as Illumina HiSeq 2000. Template switching introduced a universal primer binding site; the final cDNA contained a unique molecular identifier, enabling accurate counting of TCR cDNA molecules. First-strand cDNA for TCR alpha and beta chains was synthesized from specific primers in the conserved constant-segment region. To control for contamination, every cDNA library was double barcoded, receiving both a SMART-Mk sample barcode and Illumina barcodes. Two successive PCR steps introduced TruSeq adapter sequences along with Illumina sample barcodes. TCR alpha and beta cDNA libraries were sequenced on the Illumina HiSeq platform with custom primers. On the authors' methods: MiGEC was used to process raw reads and extract unique molecular identifiers, and MiXCR was used to find CDR3 positions. Recombination models were inferred per individual with the repgenHMM and IGoR tools using an EM algorithm. The tcR package in R was used for shared clonotype analysis, with sharing normalized by the product of cloneset sizes. Out-of-frame nonproductive sequences were analyzed to study raw recombination free of thymic and clonal selection effects. TCRdb trimmed public reads at Q25 via fastp, called clones via MiXCR and kept in-frame beta chains. Each CDR3 protein gets just one entry, which takes the most common genes and DNA from the rows behind it. The V and J calls were determined by TCRdb, not by the authors. The sample table lists hundreds of thousands of distinct CDR3 sequences, about a fifth of them with a count of one. The ten top clones hold 0.48% of the sample.

The same data also went into a second study, on yellow fever vaccine responses in identical twins. As noted in the second study: The T cell response to vaccination in identical twins was reported by the authors to appear partly convergent and partly personalized. In identical twins, the study followed T cell clones that responded to the vaccine with precision.

Sequencing used CD4+ T cells sorted from blood. Here the chain combines TRBV5-1 and TRBJ2-2; the D gene cannot be resolved reliably. This TCR came from a woman aged 18-29 years in good health. The CDR3 reads as follows: CASNTASNTGELFF. The bases read TGCGCCAGCAACACGGCCTCGAACACCGGGGAGCTGTTTTTT.